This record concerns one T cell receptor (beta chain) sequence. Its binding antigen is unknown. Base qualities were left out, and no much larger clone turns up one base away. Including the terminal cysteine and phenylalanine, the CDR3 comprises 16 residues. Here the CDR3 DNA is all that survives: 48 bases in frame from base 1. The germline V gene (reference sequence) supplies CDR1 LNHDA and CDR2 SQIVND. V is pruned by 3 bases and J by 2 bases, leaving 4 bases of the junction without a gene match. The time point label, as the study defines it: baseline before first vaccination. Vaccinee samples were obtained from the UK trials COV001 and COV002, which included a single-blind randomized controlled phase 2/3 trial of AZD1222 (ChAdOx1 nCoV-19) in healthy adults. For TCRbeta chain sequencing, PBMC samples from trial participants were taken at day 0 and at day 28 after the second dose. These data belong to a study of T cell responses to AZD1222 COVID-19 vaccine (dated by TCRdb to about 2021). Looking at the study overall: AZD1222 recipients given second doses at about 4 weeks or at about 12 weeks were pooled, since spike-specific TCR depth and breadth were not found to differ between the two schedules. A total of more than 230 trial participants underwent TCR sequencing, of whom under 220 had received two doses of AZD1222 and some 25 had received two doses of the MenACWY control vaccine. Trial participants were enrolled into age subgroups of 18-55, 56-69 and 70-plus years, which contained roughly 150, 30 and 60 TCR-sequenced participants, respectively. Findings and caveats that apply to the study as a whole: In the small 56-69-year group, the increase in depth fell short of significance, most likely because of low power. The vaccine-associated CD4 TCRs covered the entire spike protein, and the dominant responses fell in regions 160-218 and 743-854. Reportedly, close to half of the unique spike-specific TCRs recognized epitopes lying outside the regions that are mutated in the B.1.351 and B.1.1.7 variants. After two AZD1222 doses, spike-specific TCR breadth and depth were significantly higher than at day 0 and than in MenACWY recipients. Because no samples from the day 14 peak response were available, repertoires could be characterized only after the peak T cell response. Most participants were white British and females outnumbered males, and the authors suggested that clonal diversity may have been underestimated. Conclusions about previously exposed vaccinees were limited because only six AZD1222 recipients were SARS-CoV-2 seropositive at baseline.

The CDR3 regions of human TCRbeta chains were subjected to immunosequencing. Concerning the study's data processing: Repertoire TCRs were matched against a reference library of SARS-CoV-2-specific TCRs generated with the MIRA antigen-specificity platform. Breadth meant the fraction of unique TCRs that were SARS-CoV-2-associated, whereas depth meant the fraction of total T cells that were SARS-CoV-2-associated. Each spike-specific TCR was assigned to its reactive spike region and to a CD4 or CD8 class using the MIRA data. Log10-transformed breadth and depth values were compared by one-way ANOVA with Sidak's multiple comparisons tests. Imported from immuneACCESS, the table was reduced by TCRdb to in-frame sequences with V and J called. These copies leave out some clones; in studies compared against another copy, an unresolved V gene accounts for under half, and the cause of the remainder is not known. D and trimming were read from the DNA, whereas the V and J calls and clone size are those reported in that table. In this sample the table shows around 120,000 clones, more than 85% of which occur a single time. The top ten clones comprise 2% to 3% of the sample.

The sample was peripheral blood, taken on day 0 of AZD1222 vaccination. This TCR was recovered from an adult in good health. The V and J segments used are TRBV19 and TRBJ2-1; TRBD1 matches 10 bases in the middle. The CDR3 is CASSIRDRGTYNEQFF. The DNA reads TGTGCCAGTAGTATCCGGGACAGGGGCACCTACAATGAGCAGTTCTTC. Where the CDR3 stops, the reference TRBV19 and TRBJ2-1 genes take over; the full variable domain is DGGITQSPKYLFRKEGQNVTLSCEQNLNHDAMYWYRQDPGQGLRLIYYSQIVNDFQKGDIAEGYSVSREKKESFPLTVTSAQKNPTAFYLCASSIRDRGTYNEQFFGPGTRLTVL.